Reported below is one T cell receptor (beta chain). An end of the junction differs from the germline gene, which may be a read error. In the original processing: For nucleated cells, counts were estimated from reference gene primer amplification. The table came from immunoSEQ multiplex PCR; TCRdb's copy has only in-frame clones and leaves some out. The V and J calls and clone size are taken from that table; D and trimming were inferred from the DNA. This sample has about 180,000 clones, with roughly 87% found just once. The participants were between roughly 18 and 100 years old and came from roughly 24 US areas. The data derive from a study of blood T cell repertoires in COVID-19. Study overall: Material from acute and convalescent COVID-19 was sourced from the United States, Italy and Spain.

The CDR3 extends over 15 amino acids. Germline V gives CDR1 SQVTM, CDR2 ANQGSEA. Sequences were obtained from PBMCs or T cells enriched from blood (not recorded which). The V gene is TRBV29-1, the J gene TRBJ1-2; TRBD1 might be the D (6 bases). This receptor was obtained from a human donor with acute COVID-19. The donor label of this sample is uncertain. The CDR3 DNA sequence: TGCAGCGTTGAAGAAATACAGGGCATTAACGATGGCTACACCTTC. Protein product: CSVEEIQGINDGYTF.